This TCR beta chain was identified during a study of blood T cell repertoires in COVID-19. Study-wide context: Samples of COVID-19 (acute and convalescent) were obtained from the United States, Italy and Spain.

This CDR3 has 13 residues. V lost 2 bases, J lost 11 bases, and 14 bases lay in between. The germline V gene encodes CDR1 MNHNS and CDR2 SASEGT. Original methodology: The authors estimated nucleated cell counts from reference gene primer amplification. TCRdb's copy holds only in-frame clones and misses some; the assay was immunoSEQ multiplex PCR. D and trimming were read from the DNA, whereas the V and J calls and clone size are those reported in that table. The sample lists 130,000 to 150,000 clones, roughly 90% seen once, with about 2.3% in the top ten. Sequencing input: peripheral blood. The rearrangement uses TRBV6-1 and TRBJ2-3, with D hard to call. The clonotype was recovered from a human donor in a cohort sampled during active COVID-19. The CDR3 nucleotides read TGTGCCAGCAGTGAACGCAACCAGTCGAAGCAGTATTTT. Protein product: CASSERNQSKQYF.